This T cell receptor beta chain was sequenced in a study of cytomegalovirus exposure and HLA in healthy donors. About the research overall: Unique TCR beta sequences numbering 95 million to 130 million came from 150 million to 200 million T cells in an earlier analysis.

Note on this clone: Its antigen remains unidentified.

This CDR3 region has 12 residues. Trimming pared 1 base from V and 2 bases from J, leaving 3 bases between. Per germline, CDR1 SGHNT and CDR2 YYREEE (reference sequence). Study-level results: The authors reported that TCR beta sequences could predict HLA-A and HLA-B alleles. These predictions were accurate for most subjects in the first cohort. A reported reduction in N-insertions relative to the roughly 640-donor mean was seen in an Asian-associated ancestry cluster in a later analysis. Prior analysis indicated that the majority of TCR beta V segments exhibited productivity approximately 87% or approximately 30% of the time.

Both 60 Vbeta primers and 13 Jbeta primers went into the PCR. Assay: immunoSEQ multiplex PCR; the TCRdb copy retains only in-frame clones and omits some. Of 14,000 or so clones listed, roughly 63% are singletons. The TCR sequence derives from a woman in her fifties or sixties in good health and CMV-seropositive. Specimen: PBMCs. The chain recombines TRBV5-4 with TRBJ2-5; D is uncertain. Here the CDR3 reads CASSLLQETQYF. CDR3 sequence (DNA): TGTGCCAGCAGCTTGTTACAAGAGACCCAGTACTTC.